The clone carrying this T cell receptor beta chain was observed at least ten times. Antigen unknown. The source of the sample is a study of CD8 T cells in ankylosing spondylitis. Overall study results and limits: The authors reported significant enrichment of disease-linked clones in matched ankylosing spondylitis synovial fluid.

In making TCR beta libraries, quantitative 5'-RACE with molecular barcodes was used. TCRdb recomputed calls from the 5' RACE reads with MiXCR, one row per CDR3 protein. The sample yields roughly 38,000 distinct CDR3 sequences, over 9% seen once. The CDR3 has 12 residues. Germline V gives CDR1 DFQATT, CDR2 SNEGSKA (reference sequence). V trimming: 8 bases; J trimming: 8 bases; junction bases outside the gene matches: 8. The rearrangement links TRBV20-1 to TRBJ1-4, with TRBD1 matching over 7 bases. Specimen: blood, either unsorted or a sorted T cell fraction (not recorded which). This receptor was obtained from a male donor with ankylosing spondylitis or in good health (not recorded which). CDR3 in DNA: TGCAGTCTGACAGGGTCGGGGGAAAAACTGTTTTTT. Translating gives CSLTGSGEKLFF.